The 9 T cell receptor beta chains reported below all come from one sample, sequenced in a study of blood T cell repertoires in COVID-19. The data were produced by immunoSEQ multiplex PCR, yet TCRdb's version contains in-frame clones alone and is incomplete. The table lists fewer than 250,000 clones, 83% of them singletons. Material: PBMCs or T cells enriched from blood (not recorded which). These receptors came from a woman between 50 and 59 years old who had been exposed to COVID-19.

This rearrangement joins TRBV10-3 to TRBJ2-3, with 8 bases matching TRBD1. The germline V gene has CDR1 ENHRY and CDR2 SYGVKD. The CDR3 spans 16 residues. J lost 1 base, V lost 4 bases, and 7 bases had no gene match. The CDR3 loop is CAISGAGGEGTDTQYF. The CDR3, as DNA: TGTGCCATCAGTGGGGCAGGGGGCGAGGGCACAGATACGCAGTATTTT.

The chain employs TRBV28 and TRBJ1-1, with 8 nucleotides matching TRBD1. V trimming: 5 bases; J trimming: 4 bases; junction bases outside the gene matches: 6. The CDR3 has 14 amino acids. The germline V gene encodes CDR1 MDHEN and CDR2 SYDVKM. The CDR3 spells CASSPPGGGTEAFF. The CDR3 DNA sequence: TGTGCCAGCAGTCCCCCAGGGGGCGGCACTGAAGCTTTCTTT. Filled out from reference TRBV28 and TRBJ1-1, the complete variable domain reads DVKVTQSSRYLVKRTGEKVFLECVQDMDHENMFWYRQDPGLGLRLIYFSYDVKMKEKGDIPEGYSVSREKKERFSLILESASTNQTSMYLCASSPPGGGTEAFFGQGTRLTVV.

V is TRBV28 and J is TRBJ1-1, with 10 bases aligning to TRBD1. The CDR3 spans 14 residues. CDR1 is MDHEN and CDR2 is SYDVKM in the germline V gene. V lost 5 bases to trimming and J lost 4 bases; unmatched junction nucleotides: 4. The CDR3 loop reads CASSRTGGRTEAFF. In nucleotides, the CDR3 is TGTGCCAGCAGTCGGACAGGGGGGCGCACTGAAGCTTTCTTT.

The chain joins TRBV6-4 to TRBJ1-2, with D possibly TRBD1 on 5 matching bases. This CDR3 has 12 residues. V lost 11 bases and J lost 6, with 16 bases in between. Germline V gives CDR1 MRHNA, CDR2 SNTAGT. The CDR3 DNA follows: TGTGCCTCCTCCTCGGGGGGTGATGGCTACACCTTC. Protein product: CASSSGGDGYTF.

The V gene is TRBV28, the J gene TRBJ1-3; D might be TRBD1 (5 bases). Trimming shortened V by 0 bases and J by 0 bases, and 6 bases separated the two germline ends. This CDR3 spans 15 amino acids. Looked up from germline, CDR1 is MDHEN and CDR2 is SYDVKM. The CDR3 bases are TGTGCCAGCAGTTTATGGGGGGGCTCTGGAAACACCATATATTTT. The encoded protein is CASSLWGGSGNTIYF.

This clone has just one count. This chain uses TRBV5-8 with TRBJ1-6, with no clear D. CDR3 size: 15 residues. Germline CDR1 and CDR2: SGHTS and YDEGEE. V was pared by 2 bases and J by 10 bases, with 16 bases between. The CDR3 DNA is TGTGCCAGCAGCTTCCCGGGATCTTTGGAGTCACCCCTCCACTTT. It is translated as CASSFPGSLESPLHF.

DNA of the CDR3: TGTGCCAGCACCCAGCTTCCCGGGACAGGGAATTCACCCCTCCACTTT. Its translation: CASTQLPGTGNSPLHF. The chain is built from TRBV7-8 and TRBJ1-6, with 9 bases that match TRBD1. Germline V gives CDR1 SGHVS, CDR2 FQNEAQ. V was pared by 7 bases and J by 7 bases, with 11 bases of the junction left unmatched. This CDR3 is 16 amino acids long.

This clone was seen just once. This chain uses TRBV21-1 with TRBJ1-1; TRBD1 was called by the table and not checked on the DNA. TRBV21-1 is a recognized pseudogene. The CDR3 is 15 residues long. CDR3 sequence: CASSRHRGLDTEAFF. CDR3 in DNA: TGTGCCAGCAGCAGACACAGGGGATTGGACACTGAAGCTTTCTTT.

The chain links TRBV7-6 to TRBJ2-2; D is perhaps TRBD1 (5 bases). Trimming pared 7 bases from V and 1 base from J, leaving 13 bases between. The CDR3 is 15 amino acids. Germline V gene data show CDR1 as SGHVS and CDR2 as FNYEAQ. The CDR3 nucleotides read TGTGCCAGCATCCCAGGGCCGTGGAACACCGGGGAGCTGTTTTTT. Amino acid sequence: CASIPGPWNTGELFF.